Reported below is one TCR beta chain. This record belongs to a study of blood T cell repertoires in COVID-19. The wider study: Samples came from the United States, Italy and Spain, spanning acute and convalescent COVID-19. PBMCs, B-cell-depleted T cells, or T cells were the source of the cDNA or gDNA that made up the material.

Original data processing: Reference gene primer amplification yielded estimated nucleated cell counts. Data came from immunoSEQ multiplex PCR; TCRdb stores just in-frame clones and leaves some out. For V, J and clone size, that table is used; D and trimming come from the DNA. This sample has under 350,000 clones; over 75% occur once, and the top ten carry 7.2%. Trimming pared 3 bases from V and 3 bases from J, leaving 12 bases between. The CDR3 covers 14 residues. Looked up from germline, CDR1 is LGHNT and CDR2 is FRNRAP. The source of this sequence is a human donor in a cohort sampled during active COVID-19. This rearrangement joins TRBV12-5 to TRBJ2-7; D uncertain. The sequencing input was peripheral blood. CDR3 bases: TGTGCTAGTGGTTTAGAGTCCCCACTCTACGAGCAGTACTTC. It yields the protein CASGLESPLYEQYF.